The clone carrying this T cell receptor beta chain was counted a few times. Its target is unknown. Sequencing was at deep level. Clones were sequenced by immunoSEQ multiplex PCR, and TCRdb holds only the in-frame ones, with some missing. The sample has more than 550,000 clones; 72% are singletons. This entry comes from a study of shared clonotypes between healthy human individuals. The CDR3 runs 12 residues. Germline V gene data show CDR1 as SQVTM and CDR2 as ANQGSEA. The V end lost 7 bases, the J end lost 2 bases, and 11 bases lay between the germline ends. Study-level findings and limits: Among a handful of donors, approximately 4.6% of naive CD4 clonotypes were found in common. Naive subsets tended to show greater estimated richness than memory subsets.

The chain carries TRBV29-1 and TRBJ1-2; a possible D gene is TRBD1 (6 bases). Sequenced sample: memory CD4+ T cells sorted from blood. The sample's subset: CD45RA-negative fraction. The TCR sequence derives from a woman in her twenties or thirties in good health. The CDR3 coding sequence is TGCAGCGCTGACAGGCCGAACTATGGCTACACCTTC. As protein: CSADRPNYGYTF.